The present TCR beta chain was sequenced within a study of regulatory T cells in long-lasting Graves disease. This clonotype was seen a few times. Time point noted: persistent/refractory GD, antithyroid drugs over 5 years with positive TRAb. Scientists built the TCR library using RNA that was extracted from PBMCs. All patients originated from an endocrinology department located in Xi'an, China. Germline CDR1 and CDR2: ENHRY and SYGVKD. The CDR3 length is 14 residues. V shed 6 bases, J shed 4 bases, and the junction held 3 bases outside the gene matches. Construction of TCR beta libraries relied on iRepertoire HTBI primers and on Arm-PCR targeting CDR3 regions. MiXCR, run by TCRdb on the multiplex PCR reads, gives a single entry per CDR3 protein. The repertoire holds 420,000 or so distinct CDR3 sequences, with around 24% as singletons.

V is TRBV10-3 and J is TRBJ1-1, with 12 nucleotides matching TRBD1. This specimen was peripheral blood mononuclear cells (PBMCs), taken when the disease was refractory, from a patient treated with antithyroid drugs. The sequence came from a female donor with Graves disease. Here the CDR3 DNA reads TGTGCCATCAGGGGGACAGGGGGCTTCACTGAAGCTTTCTTT. It is translated as CAIRGTGGFTEAFF.